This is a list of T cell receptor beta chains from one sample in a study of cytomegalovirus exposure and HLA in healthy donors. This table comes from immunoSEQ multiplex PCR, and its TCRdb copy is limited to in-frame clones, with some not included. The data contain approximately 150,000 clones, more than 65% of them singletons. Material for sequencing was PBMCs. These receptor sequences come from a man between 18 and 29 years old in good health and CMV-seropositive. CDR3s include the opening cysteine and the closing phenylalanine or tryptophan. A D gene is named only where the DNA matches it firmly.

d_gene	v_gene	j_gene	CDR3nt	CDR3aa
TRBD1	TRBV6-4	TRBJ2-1	TGTGCCAGCAGTGTGAGACAGGGGTTTGAGCAGTTCTTC	CASSVRQGFEQFF
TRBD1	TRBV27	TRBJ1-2	TGTGCCAGCAGGAGGACAGGAGTCTATGGCTACACCTTC	CASRRTGVYGYTF
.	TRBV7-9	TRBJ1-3	TGTGCCAGCAGCTTAGAAGGGGGCTCTGGAAACACCATATATTTT	CASSLEGGSGNTIYF
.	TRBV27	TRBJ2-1	TGTGCCAGCAGTTTATTCGCTGACAGCTCCTACAATGAGCAGTTCTTC	CASSLFADSSYNEQFF
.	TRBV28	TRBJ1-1	TGTGCCAGCAGTTTCATAATGGGCAGAAACACTGAAGCTTTCTTT	CASSFIMGRNTEAFF
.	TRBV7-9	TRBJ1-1	TGTGCCAGCAGCTTAGTCCCGGGGAACACTGAAGCTTTCTTT	CASSLVPGNTEAFF
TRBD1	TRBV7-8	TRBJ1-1	TGTGCCAGCAGCTTAGGGACAGGGATGAACACTGAAGCTTTCTTT	CASSLGTGMNTEAFF
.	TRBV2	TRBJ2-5	TGTGCCAGCACCCGGCGTGGACTATGGGGCCAAGAGACCCAGTACTTC	CASTRRGLWGQETQYF
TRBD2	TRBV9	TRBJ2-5	TGTGCCAGCAGCGTTACTAGCGGGGGTGAGACCCAGTACTTC	CASSVTSGGETQYF
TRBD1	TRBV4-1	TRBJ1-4	TGCGCCAGCAGCCTCCGGGACAGGGGAGATGCTAATGAAAAACTGTTTTTT	CASSLRDRGDANEKLFF
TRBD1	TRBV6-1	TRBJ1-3	TGTGCCAGCAGTGATGGGACAGGGGTAGGAAACACCATATATTTT	CASSDGTGVGNTIYF
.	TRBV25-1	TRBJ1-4	TGTGCCAGCAGTGAATTCGGGGGGCAGGGTGAAAAACTGTTTTTT	CASSEFGGQGEKLFF
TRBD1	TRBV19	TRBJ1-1	TGTGCCAGTCTAAAGTTATCACAGGGGGGGAACACTGAAGCTTTCTTT	CASLKLSQGGNTEAFF
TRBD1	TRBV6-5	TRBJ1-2	TGTGCCAGCAGTAACCCGGGACAGGGTAACTATGGCTACCCCTTC	CASSNPGQGNYGYPF
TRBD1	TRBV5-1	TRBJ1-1	TGCGCCAGCAGACCCGGGACAGGGGGTAACACTGAAGCTTTCTTT	CASRPGTGGNTEAFF
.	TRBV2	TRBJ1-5	TGTGCCAGCAGTGATCGAGGGGGTAGCGGCAATCAGCCCCAGCATTTT	CASSDRGGSGNQPQHF
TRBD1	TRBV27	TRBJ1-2	TGTGCCAGCTCTGGACAGGGGAGTTATGGCTACACCTTC	CASSGQGSYGYTF
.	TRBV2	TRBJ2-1	TGTGCCAGCAGGGAGGAGATCAATGAGCAGTTCTTC	CASREEINEQFF